This is a list of T cell receptor beta chains from one sample in a study of Ad26.COV2.S vaccination and SARS-CoV-2 variants. Assay used: immunoSEQ multiplex PCR; TCRdb lists only in-frame clones, some missing. The sample lists 400,000 to 450,000 clones, 90% occurring once. Source: peripheral blood, taken in a trial of Ad26.COV2.S vaccine versus placebo. Receptors were obtained from a person between 18 and 59 years old who received the Ad26.COV2.S COVID-19 vaccine or a placebo. Each CDR3 is given with its conserved first and last residue. D genes are given only for firm matches. Only some rows state a clone size, as once, few, many or a class for expanded clones.

CDR3 DNA: TGTGCCAGCAGCCCCACTAGCGGGAAGCTAGATACGCAGTATTTT
CDR3 protein: CASSPTSGKLDTQYF
J gene: TRBJ2-3
CDR3 length: 15
D gene: TRBD2
clone size: .
V gene: TRBV6-5

CDR3 DNA: TGTGCCAGCAGGGGGGGACGGCTGAACACTGAAGCTTTCTTT
CDR3 protein: CASRGGRLNTEAFF
J gene: TRBJ1-1
CDR3 length: 14
D gene: .
clone size: .
V gene: TRBV6-5

CDR3 DNA: TGTGCCGTAAGGTGGGACGGGGAGCTGTTTTTT
CDR3 protein: CAVRWDGELFF
J gene: TRBJ2-2
CDR3 length: 11
D gene: .
clone size: .
V gene: TRBV10-3

CDR3 DNA: TGTGCCAGCAGCCAAGTCCTTATCTCTGGTGGGGCCAACGTCCTGACTTTC
CDR3 protein: CASSQVLISGGANVLTF
J gene: TRBJ2-6
CDR3 length: 17
D gene: .
clone size: .
V gene: TRBV3-1/TRBV3-2

CDR3 DNA: TGTGCCAGCACTCCGACAGGGGGATCCACTGAAGCTTTCTTT
CDR3 protein: CASTPTGGSTEAFF
J gene: TRBJ1-1
CDR3 length: 14
D gene: TRBD1
clone size: .
V gene: TRBV2

CDR3 DNA: TGTGCCAGCAGTCTAGCGGGAGGGCACGAGCAGTACTTC
CDR3 protein: CASSLAGGHEQYF
J gene: TRBJ2-7
CDR3 length: 13
D gene: TRBD2
clone size: .
V gene: TRBV6-5

CDR3 DNA: TGCGCCAGCAGCTTGAGGGAATCCTACGAGCAGTACTTC
CDR3 protein: CASSLRESYEQYF
J gene: TRBJ2-7
CDR3 length: 13
D gene: .
clone size: once
V gene: TRBV5-1

CDR3 DNA: TGTGCCAGCAGCTTAGAAGGGACAGGCTTTAGGGGCTACACCTTC
CDR3 protein: CASSLEGTGFRGYTF
J gene: TRBJ1-2
CDR3 length: 15
D gene: TRBD1
clone size: .
V gene: TRBV7-2

CDR3 DNA: TGTGCCAGCAGCCCGGTTCTGGACTATGGCTACACCTTC
CDR3 protein: CASSPVLDYGYTF
J gene: TRBJ1-2
CDR3 length: 13
D gene: .
clone size: .
V gene: TRBV6-5

CDR3 DNA: TGTGCCAGTCAACGGACAGGGCTCACCGGGGAGCTGTTTTTT
CDR3 protein: CASQRTGLTGELFF
J gene: TRBJ2-2
CDR3 length: 14
D gene: TRBD1
clone size: once
V gene: TRBV19

CDR3 DNA: TGTGCCATCACCCTCAACAGGGGCGGGGAGCTGTTTTTT
CDR3 protein: CAITLNRGGELFF
J gene: TRBJ2-2
CDR3 length: 13
D gene: TRBD1
clone size: .
V gene: TRBV10-3

CDR3 DNA: TGCGCCAGCAGCTTGGGGGACACCGATAATTCACCCCTCCACTTT
CDR3 protein: CASSLGDTDNSPLHF
J gene: TRBJ1-6
CDR3 length: 15
D gene: .
clone size: .
V gene: TRBV5-1

CDR3 DNA: TGTGCCAGCAGCGCGGACGGACATAGCAATCAGCCCCAGCATTTT
CDR3 protein: CASSADGHSNQPQHF
J gene: TRBJ1-5
CDR3 length: 15
D gene: .
clone size: .
V gene: TRBV9

CDR3 DNA: TGTGCCAGCAGTTTAGAGGGGGCGGGAGGGACGTTCTTC
CDR3 protein: CASSLEGAGGTFF
J gene: TRBJ2-1
CDR3 length: 13
D gene: TRBD2
clone size: .
V gene: TRBV12-3/TRBV12-4

CDR3 DNA: TGTGCCAGTAGTCAGGGTAACGGGGAGCTGTTTTTT
CDR3 protein: CASSQGNGELFF
J gene: TRBJ2-2
CDR3 length: 12
D gene: .
clone size: .
V gene: TRBV19

CDR3 DNA: TGCGCCAGCCTAAAAGGAACAGGGAGAGGCACAGATACGCAGTATTTT
CDR3 protein: CASLKGTGRGTDTQYF
J gene: TRBJ2-3
CDR3 length: 16
D gene: .
clone size: .
V gene: TRBV10-1

CDR3 DNA: TGTGCCAGCAGTTCGACAGGGGTAAGGGCTGAAGCTTTCTTT
CDR3 protein: CASSSTGVRAEAFF
J gene: TRBJ1-1
CDR3 length: 14
D gene: TRBD1
clone size: .
V gene: TRBV13

CDR3 DNA: TGCACCAGCAGCGAGTGGGCACCGACCCGGGGCCGCTACAATGAGCAGTTCTTC
CDR3 protein: CTSSEWAPTRGRYNEQFF
J gene: TRBJ2-1
CDR3 length: 18
D gene: .
clone size: .
V gene: TRBV1

CDR3 DNA: TGTGCCAGCAGCGTAGCTACACAGGGGGCCTCAGATACGCAGTATTTT
CDR3 protein: CASSVATQGASDTQYF
J gene: TRBJ2-3
CDR3 length: 16
D gene: TRBD1
clone size: .
V gene: TRBV9

CDR3 DNA: TGTGCCAGTGGGACTAGCGGGAGTTACGAGCAGTACTTC
CDR3 protein: CASGTSGSYEQYF
J gene: TRBJ2-7
CDR3 length: 13
D gene: TRBD2
clone size: once
V gene: TRBV19

CDR3 DNA: TGTGCCAGCAGCTCCTTAACACTGAACACTGAAGCTTTCTTT
CDR3 protein: CASSSLTLNTEAFF
J gene: TRBJ1-1
CDR3 length: 14
D gene: .
clone size: .
V gene: TRBV7-2

CDR3 DNA: TGTGCCAGCAGTTGGAGAGGAGCTGGAAACACCATATATTTT
CDR3 protein: CASSWRGAGNTIYF
J gene: TRBJ1-3
CDR3 length: 14
D gene: .
clone size: .
V gene: TRBV6-5

CDR3 DNA: TGTGCCAGCAATGTGGCAGGGGGGCTCGGGGAGCAGTACTTC
CDR3 protein: CASNVAGGLGEQYF
J gene: TRBJ2-7
CDR3 length: 14
D gene: .
clone size: .
V gene: TRBV7-9

CDR3 DNA: TGTGCCAGCAGTTTATCGGGACAGGGTACTGATCAGCCCCAGCATTTT
CDR3 protein: CASSLSGQGTDQPQHF
J gene: TRBJ1-5
CDR3 length: 16
D gene: TRBD1
clone size: .
V gene: TRBV27

CDR3 DNA: TGTGCCAGCAGCCATAAATTTGAGAGAGAGACACTTCATGGCTACACCTTC
CDR3 protein: CASSHKFERETLHGYTF
J gene: TRBJ1-2
CDR3 length: 17
D gene: .
clone size: .
V gene: TRBV3-1/TRBV3-2

CDR3 DNA: TGCAGCGTTGAAGATGGGGCTAGCGGGAGGGCCCCAGATACGCAGTATTTT
CDR3 protein: CSVEDGASGRAPDTQYF
J gene: TRBJ2-3
CDR3 length: 17
D gene: TRBD2
clone size: .
V gene: TRBV29-1

CDR3 DNA: TGCGCCAGCAGCTCAGACAGGGGGCGAGGAGATACGCAGTATTTT
CDR3 protein: CASSSDRGRGDTQYF
J gene: TRBJ2-3
CDR3 length: 15
D gene: TRBD1
clone size: .
V gene: TRBV5-1